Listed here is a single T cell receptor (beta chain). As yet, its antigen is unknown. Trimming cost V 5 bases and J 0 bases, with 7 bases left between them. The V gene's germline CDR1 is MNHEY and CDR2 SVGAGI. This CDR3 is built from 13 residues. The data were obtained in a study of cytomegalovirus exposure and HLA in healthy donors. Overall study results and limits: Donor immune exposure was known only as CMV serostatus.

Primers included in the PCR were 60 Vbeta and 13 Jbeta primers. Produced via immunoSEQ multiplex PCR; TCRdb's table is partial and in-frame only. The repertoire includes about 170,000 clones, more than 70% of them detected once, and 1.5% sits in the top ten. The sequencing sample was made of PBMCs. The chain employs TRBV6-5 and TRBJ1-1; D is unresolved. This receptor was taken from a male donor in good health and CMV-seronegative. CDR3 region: CASSELVNTEAFF. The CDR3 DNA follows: TGTGCCAGCAGTGAATTAGTGAACACTGAAGCTTTCTTT.